This T cell receptor (beta chain) was sequenced during a study of blood T cells in healthy people across ages. Trimming cost V 4 bases and J 5 bases; bases outside gene matches: 4. Germline V gene sequence: CDR1 SGHRS, CDR2 YFSETQ. CDR3 length: 13 amino acids. Alongside a J-beta primer mix, a sample-barcoded 5' primer served in a second PCR lasting roughly 6 to 11 cycles. TCRdb re-called the 5' RACE reads through MiXCR, storing one row per CDR3 protein. The sample includes over 500,000 distinct CDR3 sequences, 52% of them seen just once. There are many counts of this clonotype. The chain links TRBV5-1 to TRBJ2-5; TRBD1 agrees at 8 bases. What was sequenced was blood. The sequence came from a woman aged 80 or over in good health. CDR3 region: CASSVDRGETQYF. CDR3 bases: TGCGCCAGCAGCGTTGACAGGGGTGAGACCCAGTACTTC.